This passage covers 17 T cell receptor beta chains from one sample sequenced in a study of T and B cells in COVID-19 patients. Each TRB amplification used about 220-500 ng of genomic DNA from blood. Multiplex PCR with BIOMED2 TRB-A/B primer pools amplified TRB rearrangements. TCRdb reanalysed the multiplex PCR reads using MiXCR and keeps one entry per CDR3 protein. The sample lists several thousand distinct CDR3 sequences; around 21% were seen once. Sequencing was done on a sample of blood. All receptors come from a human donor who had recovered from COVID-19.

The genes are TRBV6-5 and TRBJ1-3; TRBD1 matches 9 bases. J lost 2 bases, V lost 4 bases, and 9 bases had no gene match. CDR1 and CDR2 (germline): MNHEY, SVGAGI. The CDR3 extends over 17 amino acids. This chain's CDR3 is CASSSGQGPSPGNTIYF. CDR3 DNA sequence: TGTGCCAGCAGTTCGGGACAGGGACCCTCCCCTGGAAACACCATATATTTT.

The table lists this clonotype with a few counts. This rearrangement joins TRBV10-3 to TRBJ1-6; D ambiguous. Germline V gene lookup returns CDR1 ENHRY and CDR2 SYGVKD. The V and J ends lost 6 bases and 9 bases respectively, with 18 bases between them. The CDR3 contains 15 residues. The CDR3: CAISSGGKPGSPLHF. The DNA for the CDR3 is TGTGCCATCAGCTCCGGCGGCAAACCGGGTTCACCCCTCCACTTT.

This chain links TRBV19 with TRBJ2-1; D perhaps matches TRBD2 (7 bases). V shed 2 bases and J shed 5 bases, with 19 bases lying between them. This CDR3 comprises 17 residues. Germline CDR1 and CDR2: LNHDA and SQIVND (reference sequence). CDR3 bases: TGTGCCAGTAGTATAAGTTGGGGTGGGGGGGCCCACAATGAGCAGTTCTTC. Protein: CASSISWGGGAHNEQFF.

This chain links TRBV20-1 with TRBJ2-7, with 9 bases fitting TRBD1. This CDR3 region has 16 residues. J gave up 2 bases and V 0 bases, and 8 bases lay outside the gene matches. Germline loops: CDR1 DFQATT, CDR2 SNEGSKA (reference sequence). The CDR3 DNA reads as TGCAGTGCTAGAGATCCCCGGACAGGGGATCCCTACGAGCAGTACTTC. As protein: CSARDPRTGDPYEQYF.

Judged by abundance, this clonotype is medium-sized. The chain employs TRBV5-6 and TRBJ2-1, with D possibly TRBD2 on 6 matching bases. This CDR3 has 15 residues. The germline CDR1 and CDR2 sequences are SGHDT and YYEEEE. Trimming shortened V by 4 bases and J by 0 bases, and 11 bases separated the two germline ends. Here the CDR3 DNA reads TGTGCCAGCAGCCCTGGACTACCCTCCTACAATGAGCAGTTCTTC. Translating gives CASSPGLPSYNEQFF.

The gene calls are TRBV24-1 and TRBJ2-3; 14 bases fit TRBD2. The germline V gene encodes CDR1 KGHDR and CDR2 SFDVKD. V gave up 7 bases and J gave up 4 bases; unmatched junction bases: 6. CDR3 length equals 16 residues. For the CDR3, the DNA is TGTGCCACCAGCCAACCGGGACTAGCGGGGGCAGATACGCAGTATTTT. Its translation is CATSQPGLAGADTQYF.

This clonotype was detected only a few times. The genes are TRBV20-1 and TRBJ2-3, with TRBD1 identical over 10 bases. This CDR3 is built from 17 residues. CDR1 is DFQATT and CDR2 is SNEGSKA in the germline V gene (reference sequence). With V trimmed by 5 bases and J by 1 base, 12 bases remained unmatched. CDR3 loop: CSAPVPGQGRGTDTQYF. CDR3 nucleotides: TGCAGTGCTCCGGTCCCGGGACAGGGGAGGGGCACAGATACGCAGTATTTT.

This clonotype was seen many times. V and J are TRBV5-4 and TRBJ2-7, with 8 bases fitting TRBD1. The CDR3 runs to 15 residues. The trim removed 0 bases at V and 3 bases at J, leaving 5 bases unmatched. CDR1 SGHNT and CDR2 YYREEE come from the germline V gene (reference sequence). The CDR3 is CASSLAGQGNYEQYF. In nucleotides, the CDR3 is TGTGCCAGCAGCTTGGCAGGACAGGGAAACTACGAGCAGTACTTC.

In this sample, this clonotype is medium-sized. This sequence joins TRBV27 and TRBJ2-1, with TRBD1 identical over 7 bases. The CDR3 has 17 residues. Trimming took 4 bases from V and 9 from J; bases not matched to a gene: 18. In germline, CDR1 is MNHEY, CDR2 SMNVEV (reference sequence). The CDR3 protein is CASSSPGLGDRRGEQFF. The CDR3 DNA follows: TGTGCCAGCAGTTCCCCTGGGTTGGGGGACAGACGGGGTGAGCAGTTCTTC.

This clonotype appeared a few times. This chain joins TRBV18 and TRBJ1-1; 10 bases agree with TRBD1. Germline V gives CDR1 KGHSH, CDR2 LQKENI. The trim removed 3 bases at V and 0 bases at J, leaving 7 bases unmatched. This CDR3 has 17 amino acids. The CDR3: CASSPMDRGTLNTEAFF. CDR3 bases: TGTGCCAGCTCACCCATGGACAGGGGGACTCTGAACACTGAAGCTTTCTTT.

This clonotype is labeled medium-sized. The CDR3 DNA is TGTGCCATTGGTGGGGTTCCCTACGAGCAGTACTTC. Translated, it gives CAIGGVPYEQYF. V and J are TRBV6-6 and TRBJ2-7; D uncertain. This CDR3 has 12 amino acids. Germline CDR1 MNHNY, CDR2 SVGAGI (reference sequence). Trimming removed 10 bases from V and 2 bases from J, with 12 bases in between.

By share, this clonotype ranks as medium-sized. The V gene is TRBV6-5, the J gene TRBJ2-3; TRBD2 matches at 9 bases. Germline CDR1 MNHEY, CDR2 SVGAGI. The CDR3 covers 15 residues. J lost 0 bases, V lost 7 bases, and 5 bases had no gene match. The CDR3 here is CASTRSGGSTDTQYF. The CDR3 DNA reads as TGTGCCAGCACCCGTAGCGGGGGAAGCACAGATACGCAGTATTTT.

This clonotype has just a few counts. The CDR3 sequence: CATSPGWTGELFF. CDR3 DNA sequence: TGTGCCACCAGTCCCGGTTGGACCGGGGAGCTGTTTTTT. V usage is TRBV24-1 and J usage is TRBJ2-2; the D is unclear. This CDR3 spans 13 amino acids. V lost 6 bases, J lost 5 bases, and 9 bases lay in between. Germline values: CDR1 KGHDR, CDR2 SFDVKD.

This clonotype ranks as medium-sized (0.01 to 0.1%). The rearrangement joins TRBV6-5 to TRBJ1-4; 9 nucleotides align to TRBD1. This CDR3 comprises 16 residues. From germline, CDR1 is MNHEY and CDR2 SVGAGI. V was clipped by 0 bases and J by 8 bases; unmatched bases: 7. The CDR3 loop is CASSYSRTGVREKLFF. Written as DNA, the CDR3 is TGTGCCAGCAGTTACTCGAGGACAGGGGTTAGAGAAAAACTGTTTTTT.

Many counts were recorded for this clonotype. The CDR3 spells CASSEFHFQETQYF. CDR3 DNA: TGTGCCAGCAGTGAATTCCACTTTCAAGAGACCCAGTACTTC. V is TRBV6-1 and J is TRBJ2-5; D unclear. Germline V lookup: CDR1 MNHNS, CDR2 SASEGT. The CDR3 runs 14 residues. V gave up 2 bases and J gave up 2 bases, with 9 bases separating them.

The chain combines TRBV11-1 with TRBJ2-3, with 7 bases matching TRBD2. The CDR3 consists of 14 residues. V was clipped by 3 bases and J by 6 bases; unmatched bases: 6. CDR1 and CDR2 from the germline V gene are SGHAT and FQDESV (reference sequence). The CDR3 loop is CASSFAGVRDTQYF. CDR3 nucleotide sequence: TGTGCCAGCAGCTTTGCGGGGGTCAGGGATACGCAGTATTTT.

The CDR3 DNA follows: TGTGCCAGCAGTCTTAATACCGGACAGCCTCCCTCCAATGAGCAGTTCTTC. Translation gives CASSLNTGQPPSNEQFF. The chain joins TRBV7-9 to TRBJ2-1, with D perhaps TRBD1 (6 bases). V lost 6 bases and J lost 6, with 24 bases in between. CDR1 is SEHNR and CDR2 is FQNEAQ in the germline V gene (reference sequence). There are 17 residues in the CDR3.